This T cell receptor (beta chain) was sequenced during a study of T cell repertoires in cytomegalovirus infection. Turning to the study itself: CMV infection together with matching HLA type was indicated by public TCR beta signatures.

Germline assignment: CDR1 SGHDT and CDR2 YYEEEE. CDR3 length equals 16 residues. Trimming removed 0 bases at V and 6 bases at J, with 18 bases between. On this clonotype itself: Its specificity is not known.

TCRdb reprocessed the reads with MiXCR, giving one entry per CDR3 protein. The sample has about a million distinct CDR3 sequences; approximately 31% are singletons. Study-wide points: Dominating the ex vivo response were HLA-C-restricted CMV-specific TCR beta clonotypes. Based on cumulative public TCR beta family frequency, carriers of CMV plus the relevant HLA were identified.

The sequencing here drew on cultured CD8+ T cells from PBMCs, taken from culture after CMV antigen stimulation. This TCR was sampled from a human donor in good health (CMV status not recorded). Some clones in this sample may be carry-over from other donors' samples. The chain is built from TRBV5-6 and TRBJ1-2, with D hard to call. CDR3 nucleotides: TGTGCCAGCAGCTTGGATCTATCACAGAAACTTCATGGCTACACCTTC. Its translation: CASSLDLSQKLHGYTF.